One and the same sample provided the 28 T cell receptor beta chains below, sequenced in a study of human T cells and chemical hapten exposure. A single record per CDR3 protein comes from TCRdb applying MiXCR to the RACE reads. Here the sample spans tens of thousands of distinct CDR3 sequences, more than 30% being singletons. Time point described: patch test 1, 2 weeks after DPC sensitization. Treatment: therapeutic diphenylcyclopropenone sensitization with weekly scalp DPC. Source: whole blood, taken in connection with sensitization to the hapten diphenylcyclopropenone (DPC). These receptors came from a man in his forties with alopecia areata. Some clones in this sample may be carry-over from other donors' samples.

This clonotype was picked up a small number of times. This chain connects TRBV10-3 to TRBJ1-5; the D is unclear. The V end was cut by 8 bases, the J end by 9 bases, with 17 bases between. Germline V gene sequence: CDR1 ENHRY, CDR2 SYGVKD. The CDR3 loop spans 13 amino acids. This chain's CDR3 is CAILLGGLSPQHF. DNA for the CDR3: TGTGCCATCCTTCTTGGTGGGCTTTCGCCCCAGCATTTT.

The chain joins TRBV6-5 to TRBJ1-2; 9 bases map to TRBD1. The trim removed 2 bases at V and 14 bases at J, leaving 9 bases unmatched. The germline CDR1 and CDR2 sequences are MNHEY and SVGAGI. This CDR3 region has 13 residues. The CDR3 reads CASSYDWDRARTF. For the CDR3, the DNA is TGTGCCAGCAGTTACGACTGGGACAGGGCGAGGACCTTC.

The V call is TRBV7-9, the J call TRBJ1-1, with D unclear. Per germline, CDR1 SEHNR and CDR2 FQNEAQ (reference sequence). The CDR3 is made up of 12 amino acids. Trimming shortened V by 1 base and J by 5 bases, and 5 bases separated the two germline ends. Here the CDR3 reads CASSLVLTEAFF. In nucleotides, the CDR3 is TGTGCCAGCAGCTTAGTCTTGACTGAAGCTTTCTTT.

The chain employs TRBV5-4 and TRBJ2-5, with a possible D match to TRBD1 (5 bases). V was cut by 3 bases and J by 2 bases, with 14 bases left in between. Germline V lookup: CDR1 SGHNT, CDR2 YYREEE (reference sequence). The CDR3 extends over 15 amino acids. CDR3: CASSSRQIGQETQYF. In DNA form, the CDR3 reads TGTGCCAGCAGCTCCCGACAGATCGGGCAAGAGACCCAGTACTTC.

Points on this clonotype: The junction shows a germline mismatch at one end, possibly a read error. The J gene is TRBJ1-2, the V gene TRBV16; maybe TRBD1 (5 bases). Germline V gene sequence: CDR1 KGHSY, CDR2 FQNENV. The CDR3 totals 14 residues. Here the CDR3 DNA reads TGTGCCAGCAGCCAATGGGGGTCCAACTATGGCTGCACCTTC. This codes for CASSQWGSNYGCTF.

V and J are TRBV9 and TRBJ2-2; the match to TRBD2 covers 13 bases. This CDR3 spans 16 amino acids. V dropped 3 bases and J dropped 5; count of bases not matched to a gene: 4. Germline CDR1 is SGDLS and CDR2 is YYNGEE. Written as DNA, the CDR3 is TGTGCCAGCAGCGCACTAGCGGGAGGGCCTACCGGGGAGCTGTTTTTT. Its protein is CASSALAGGPTGELFF.

This clonotype was counted between two and nine times. This chain uses TRBV18 with TRBJ2-5; maybe TRBD2 (5 bases). The ends were cut back, 3 bases at V and 3 bases at J, with 14 bases in the middle. The CDR3 has 15 residues. The germline gives CDR1 KGHSH, CDR2 LQKENI. CDR3 in amino acids: CASSPSRGEKETQYF. The CDR3 nucleotides read TGTGCCAGCTCACCCTCCCGGGGAGAAAAAGAGACCCAGTACTTC.

The V and J genes are TRBV6-5 and TRBJ2-7; 12 bases fit TRBD2. This CDR3 has 16 residues. Trimming took 6 bases from V and 4 from J; bases not matched to a gene: 10. CDR1 is MNHEY and CDR2 is SVGAGI in the germline V gene. This CDR3 reads CASSSTTSGGRYEQYF. CDR3 DNA sequence: TGTGCCAGCAGCTCCACGACTAGCGGGGGACGGTACGAGCAGTACTTC.

CDR3 protein: CASSPQGLAGGPPDTQYF. Here the CDR3 DNA reads TGTGCCAGCAGCCCCCAAGGACTAGCGGGAGGGCCCCCAGATACGCAGTATTTT. The gene calls are TRBV3-1 and TRBJ2-3; 15 bases agree with TRBD2. The junction had 9 bases not matched to a gene; V was cut back by 4 bases and J by 4 bases. CDR1 and CDR2 from the germline V gene are LGHDT and YNNKEL (reference sequence). The CDR3 runs to 18 residues.

The genes are TRBV5-1 and TRBJ2-1; the match to TRBD2 covers 10 bases. This CDR3 has 18 residues. V lost 0 bases and J lost 0; bases outside the gene matches: 6. CDR1 and CDR2 (germline): SGHRS, YFSETQ. CDR3: CASSLGRSGRSSYNEQFF. For the CDR3, the DNA is TGCGCCAGCAGCTTGGGTCGTAGCGGGAGGTCCTCCTACAATGAGCAGTTCTTC.

This clonotype was detected only a few times. The V call is TRBV18, the J call TRBJ2-3; possibly TRBD2 for D (6 bases). Trimming removed 1 base at V and 10 bases at J, with 18 bases between. This CDR3 contains 15 residues. Looked up from germline, CDR1 is KGHSH and CDR2 is LQKENI. The CDR3 sequence: CASSPRPAEGIAQYF. The CDR3 DNA is TGTGCCAGCTCACCACGTCCGGCGGAGGGTATTGCGCAGTATTTT.

V usage is TRBV6-1 and J usage is TRBJ2-6, with TRBD1 matching over 9 bases. The V segment lost 8 bases and the J segment 2 bases; nucleotides outside the gene matches: 1. CDR3 length: 14 residues. Germline loops: CDR1 MNHNS, CDR2 SASEGT. The DNA for the CDR3 is TGTGCCAGCCGGGACAGGGCTGGGGCCAACGTCCTGACTTTC. It encodes CASRDRAGANVLTF.

The J gene is TRBJ1-1, the V gene TRBV25-1, with D possibly TRBD1 on 5 matching bases. The CDR3 runs to 11 residues. Germline CDR1 and CDR2: MGHDK and SYGVNS. Deletions cut 8 bases from V and 11 bases from J, with 15 bases between. The CDR3 sequence is CASSWGSLAFF. The CDR3 DNA reads TGTGCCAGCTCCTGGGGGTCCCTGGCTTTCTTT.

There are a few counts of this clonotype. This rearrangement joins TRBV5-4 to TRBJ1-1; 9 positions match TRBD1. Germline assignment: CDR1 SGHNT and CDR2 YYREEE (reference sequence). CDR3 length: 17 residues. The V and J ends lost 1 base and 7 bases, in that order; junction bases with no gene match: 14. The CDR3 nucleotides are TGTGCCAGCAGCTTGTTAACAGGGGGCGTGGTTGGAATTGAAGCTTTCTTT. It encodes CASSLLTGGVVGIEAFF.

This clonotype showed up just once. The gene calls are TRBV28 and TRBJ2-7; TRBD2 matches at 13 bases. The CDR3 length is 18 residues. V was clipped by 4 bases and J by 5 bases; unmatched bases: 14. Germline V gene sequence: CDR1 MDHEN, CDR2 SYDVKM. The CDR3 DNA sequence: TGTGCCAGCAGTTCGACTAGCGGGAGGCCTGGCTGGTTGGACGAGCAGTACTTC. Its translation: CASSSTSGRPGWLDEQYF.

This chain uses TRBV7-3 with TRBJ1-1, with D perhaps TRBD1 (6 bases). The CDR3 runs 15 residues. V was cut by 5 bases and J by 1 base, with 14 bases left in between. Per germline, CDR1 SGHTA and CDR2 FQGTGA. The CDR3 spells CASSPLTGPNTEAFF. DNA for the CDR3: TGTGCCAGCAGCCCCCTGACAGGACCGAACACTGAAGCTTTCTTT.

The V and J genes are TRBV20-1 and TRBJ1-1; 12 positions match TRBD1. Germline V gene sequence: CDR1 DFQATT, CDR2 SNEGSKA (reference sequence). The CDR3 has 17 residues. The J segment lost 6 bases and the V segment lost 0 bases, leaving 11 bases of the junction unmatched. CDR3 loop: CSARDLWGQGALSEAFF. Written as DNA, the CDR3 is TGCAGTGCTAGAGATCTGTGGGGACAGGGGGCACTCTCTGAAGCTTTCTTT.

The sample holds a few counts of this clonotype. The gene calls are TRBV20-1 and TRBJ2-2; 7 bases are shared with TRBD2. After removal of 1 base from V and 3 bases from J, the junction contained 11 bases not matched to a gene. Germline V gene sequence: CDR1 DFQATT, CDR2 SNEGSKA (reference sequence). CDR3 length equals 17 residues. The CDR3 region is CSARVLGGGRDTGELFF. CDR3 DNA: TGCAGTGCTAGAGTCCTCGGCGGGGGAAGGGACACCGGGGAGCTGTTTTTT.

CDR3 residues: CASSLTYLAREQYF. In DNA, the CDR3 is TGTGCCAGCAGTTTAACCTACCTCGCTCGCGAGCAGTACTTC. V usage is TRBV27 and J usage is TRBJ2-7; the D is unclear. Per the germline V gene, CDR1 is MNHEY and CDR2 is SMNVEV (reference sequence). V lost 2 bases and J 6 bases, leaving 14 bases between the germline ends. This CDR3 has 14 amino acids.

Only a few counts were recorded for this clonotype. The V call is TRBV3-1, the J call TRBJ2-1; 10 bases are shared with TRBD1. The CDR3 totals 16 residues. Germline loops: CDR1 LGHDT, CDR2 YNNKEL (reference sequence). The trim removed 4 bases at V and 7 bases at J, leaving 10 bases unmatched. CDR3 in DNA: TGTGCCAGCAGCCCTGCCGGGACAGGGGTAAGGAATGAGCAGTTCTTC. Encoded protein: CASSPAGTGVRNEQFF.

CDR3 bases: TGTGCCAGCAGTCCCCCTAGCGGGAGACTCGGAGAGACCCAGTACTTC. It codes for CASSPPSGRLGETQYF. The chain has TRBV27 and TRBJ2-5; 10 nucleotides agree with TRBD2. Per the germline V gene, CDR1 is MNHEY and CDR2 is SMNVEV (reference sequence). This CDR3 is 16 amino acids long. After removal of 5 bases from V and 4 bases from J, the junction contained 10 bases not matched to a gene.

The chain couples TRBV6-2 or TRBV6-3 to TRBJ2-7, with D unresolved. CDR1 and CDR2 from the germline V gene are MNHEY and SVGEGT. Between the trimmed V and J ends, which lost 2 bases and 9 bases, there was a span of 14 bases. The CDR3 is made up of 13 amino acids. This CDR3 is CASSYEAATRQYF. The CDR3 DNA sequence: TGTGCCAGCAGTTACGAGGCAGCTACGAGGCAGTACTTC.

This clonotype showed up just a few times. The genes are TRBV10-3 and TRBJ2-7; maybe TRBD2 (5 bases). The CDR3 extends over 14 amino acids. Trimming cost V 4 bases and J 7 bases, with 17 bases left between them. The germline gives CDR1 ENHRY, CDR2 SYGVKD. CDR3 region: CAISGGGPTGEQYF. The CDR3 coding sequence is TGTGCCATCAGTGGGGGTGGTCCTACGGGGGAGCAGTACTTC.

This clonotype was observed a few times. V usage is TRBV7-3 and J usage is TRBJ2-3; perhaps TRBD1 as D (6 bases). V lost 5 bases and J lost 0, with 15 bases in between. Germline lookup yields CDR1 SGHTA and CDR2 FQGTGA. The CDR3 has 16 amino acids. The CDR3, as DNA: TGTGCCAGCAGCCAGTGGACAGACGGCAGCACAGATACGCAGTATTTT. Protein product: CASSQWTDGSTDTQYF.

This clonotype turned up a few times. The chain uses TRBV3-1 and TRBJ1-1, with 7 bases matching TRBD1. Germline V lookup: CDR1 LGHDT, CDR2 YNNKEL (reference sequence). With 3 bases clipped from V and 4 bases from J, the junction kept 5 bases outside the gene matches. The CDR3 extends over 14 amino acids. The CDR3 loop reads CASSQGAGGTEAFF. The CDR3 DNA reads as TGTGCCAGCAGCCAGGGAGCAGGGGGCACTGAAGCTTTCTTT.

The V and J genes are TRBV20-1 and TRBJ2-3; TRBD2 aligns across 9 bases. CDR1 and CDR2 from the germline V gene are DFQATT and SNEGSKA (reference sequence). This CDR3 is 15 amino acids long. The V and J ends lost 5 bases and 4 bases, in that order; junction bases with no gene match: 10. The CDR3 is CSALLAGRTPDTQYF. DNA for the CDR3: TGCAGTGCTCTCCTAGCGGGAAGAACCCCAGATACGCAGTATTTT.

The chain joins TRBV6-6 to TRBJ2-2; D tentatively fits TRBD1 or TRBD2 (5 bases each). The germline V and J ends were trimmed by 2 bases and 0 bases, with 22 bases remaining between them. Germline CDR1 reads MNHNY; CDR2 reads SVGAGI (reference sequence). The CDR3 is 20 residues long. CDR3 DNA sequence: TGTGCCAGCAGTTACCTGGGACCAGAGAGGGGCCCCGCGAACACCGGGGAGCTGTTTTTT. Encoded protein: CASSYLGPERGPANTGELFF.

The V call is TRBV5-1, the J call TRBJ1-4; D not certain. Germline CDR1 and CDR2: SGHRS and YFSETQ. The CDR3 totals 13 residues. Trimming shortened V by 2 bases and J by 6 bases, and 8 bases separated the two germline ends. The CDR3 loop reads CASSFLTDEKLFF. The CDR3 region has the DNA TGCGCCAGCAGCTTTTTGACGGATGAAAAACTGTTTTTT. Combining the CDR3 with reference TRBV5-1 and TRBJ1-4 gives the whole variable domain KAGVTQTPRYLIKTRGQQVTLSCSPISGHRSVSWYQQTPGQGLQFLFEYFSETQRNKGNFPGRFSGRQFSNSRSEMNVSTLELGDSALYLCASSFLTDEKLFFGSGTQLSVL.